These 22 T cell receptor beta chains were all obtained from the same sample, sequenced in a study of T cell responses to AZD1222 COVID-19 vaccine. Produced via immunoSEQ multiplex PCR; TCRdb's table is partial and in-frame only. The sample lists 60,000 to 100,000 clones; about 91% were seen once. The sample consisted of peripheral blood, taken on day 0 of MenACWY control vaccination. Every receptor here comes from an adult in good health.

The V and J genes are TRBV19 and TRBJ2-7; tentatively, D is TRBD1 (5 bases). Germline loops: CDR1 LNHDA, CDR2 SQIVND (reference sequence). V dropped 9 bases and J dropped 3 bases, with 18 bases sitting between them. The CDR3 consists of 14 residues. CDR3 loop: CASRTPGALYEQYF. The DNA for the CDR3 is TGTGCCAGCAGAACCCCTGGGGCCCTCTACGAGCAGTACTTC.

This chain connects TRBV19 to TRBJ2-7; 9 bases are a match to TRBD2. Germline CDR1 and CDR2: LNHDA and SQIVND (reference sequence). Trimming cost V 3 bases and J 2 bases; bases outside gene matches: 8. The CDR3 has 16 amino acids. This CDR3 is CASSIEGLARPYEQYF. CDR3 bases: TGTGCCAGTAGTATTGAGGGACTAGCTCGTCCCTACGAGCAGTACTTC. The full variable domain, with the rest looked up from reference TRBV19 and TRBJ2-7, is DGGITQSPKYLFRKEGQNVTLSCEQNLNHDAMYWYRQDPGQGLRLIYYSQIVNDFQKGDIAEGYSVSREKKESFPLTVTSAQKNPTAFYLCASSIEGLARPYEQYFGPGTRLTVT.

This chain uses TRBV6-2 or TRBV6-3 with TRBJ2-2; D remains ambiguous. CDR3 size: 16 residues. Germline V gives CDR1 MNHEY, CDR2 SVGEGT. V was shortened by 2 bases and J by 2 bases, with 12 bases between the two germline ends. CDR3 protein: CASSYGVQSNTGELFF. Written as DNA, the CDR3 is TGTGCCAGCAGTTACGGGGTACAGAGCAACACCGGGGAGCTGTTTTTT.

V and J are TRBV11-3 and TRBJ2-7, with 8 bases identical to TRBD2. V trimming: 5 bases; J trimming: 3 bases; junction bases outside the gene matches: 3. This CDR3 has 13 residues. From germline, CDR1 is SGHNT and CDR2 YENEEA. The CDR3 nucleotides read TGTGCCAGCAGCCCGAGCGGGGGCTACGAGCAGTACTTC. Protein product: CASSPSGGYEQYF. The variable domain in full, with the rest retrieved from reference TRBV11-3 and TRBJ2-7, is EAGVVQSPRYKIIEKKQPVAFWCNPISGHNTLYWYLQNLGQGPELLIRYENEEAVDDSQLPKDRFSAERLKGVDSTLKIQPAELGDSAVYLCASSPSGGYEQYFGPGTRLTVT.

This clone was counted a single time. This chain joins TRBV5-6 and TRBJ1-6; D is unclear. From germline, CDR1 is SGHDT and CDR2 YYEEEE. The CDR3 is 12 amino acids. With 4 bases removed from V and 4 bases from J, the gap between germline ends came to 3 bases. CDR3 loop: CASSGYNSPLHF. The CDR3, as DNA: TGTGCCAGCAGCGGATATAATTCACCCCTCCACTTT.

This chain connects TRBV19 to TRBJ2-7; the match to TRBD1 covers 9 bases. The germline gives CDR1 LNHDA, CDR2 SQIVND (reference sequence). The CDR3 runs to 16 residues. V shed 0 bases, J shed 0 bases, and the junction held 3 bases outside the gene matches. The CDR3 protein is CASSIEGQGSSYEQYF. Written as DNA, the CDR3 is TGTGCCAGTAGTATAGAGGGACAGGGCAGCTCCTACGAGCAGTACTTC.

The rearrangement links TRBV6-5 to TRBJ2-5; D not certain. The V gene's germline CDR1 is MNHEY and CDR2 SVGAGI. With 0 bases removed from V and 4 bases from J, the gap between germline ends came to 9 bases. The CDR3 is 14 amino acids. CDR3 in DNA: TGTGCCAGCAGTTACTCGATTGCAGGAGAGACCCAGTACTTC. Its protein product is CASSYSIAGETQYF.

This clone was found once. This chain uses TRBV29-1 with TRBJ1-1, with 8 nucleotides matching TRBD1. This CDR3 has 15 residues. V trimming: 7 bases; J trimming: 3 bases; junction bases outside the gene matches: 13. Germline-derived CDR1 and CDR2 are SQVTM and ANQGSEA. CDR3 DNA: TGCAGCGCCGAGGGGGAGACAGGGGCGGACACTGAAGCTTTCTTT. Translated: CSAEGETGADTEAFF. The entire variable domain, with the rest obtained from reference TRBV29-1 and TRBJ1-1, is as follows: SAVISQKPSRDICQRGTSLTIQCQVDSQVTMMFWYRQQPGQSLTLIATANQGSEATYESGFVIDKFPISRPNLTFSTLTVSNMSPEDSSIYLCSAEGETGADTEAFFGQGTRLTVV.

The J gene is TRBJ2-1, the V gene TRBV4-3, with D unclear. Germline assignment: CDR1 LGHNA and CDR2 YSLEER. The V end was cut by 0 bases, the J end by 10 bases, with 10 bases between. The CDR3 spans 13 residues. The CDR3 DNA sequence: TGCGCCAGCAGCCAAGATCCCGGGCGGGAGCAGTTCTTC. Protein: CASSQDPGREQFF.

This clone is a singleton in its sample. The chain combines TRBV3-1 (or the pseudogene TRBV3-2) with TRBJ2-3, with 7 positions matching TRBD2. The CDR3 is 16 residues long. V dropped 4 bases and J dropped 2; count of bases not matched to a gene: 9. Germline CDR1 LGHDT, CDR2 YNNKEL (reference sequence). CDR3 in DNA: TGTGCCAGCAGCCGCGGGTGGGACTATCCCACAGATACGCAGTATTTT. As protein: CASSRGWDYPTDTQYF.

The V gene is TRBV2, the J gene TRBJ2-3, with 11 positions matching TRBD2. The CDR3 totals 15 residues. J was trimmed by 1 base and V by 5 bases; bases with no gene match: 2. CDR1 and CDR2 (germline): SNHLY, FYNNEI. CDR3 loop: CASSKGLAGTDTQYF. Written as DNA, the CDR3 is TGTGCCAGCAGTAAGGGACTAGCGGGCACAGATACGCAGTATTTT.

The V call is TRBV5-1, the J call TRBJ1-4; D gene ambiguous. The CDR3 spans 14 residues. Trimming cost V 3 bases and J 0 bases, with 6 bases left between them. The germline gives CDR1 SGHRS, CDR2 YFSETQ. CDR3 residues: CASSSRATNEKLFF. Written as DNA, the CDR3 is TGCGCCAGCAGCTCAAGGGCAACTAATGAAAAACTGTTTTTT.

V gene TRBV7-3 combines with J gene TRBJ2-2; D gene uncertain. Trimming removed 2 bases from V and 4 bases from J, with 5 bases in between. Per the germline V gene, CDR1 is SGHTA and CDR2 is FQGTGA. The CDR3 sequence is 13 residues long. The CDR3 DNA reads TGTGCCAGCAGCTTACAGTCCACCGGGGAGCTGTTTTTT. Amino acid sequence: CASSLQSTGELFF.

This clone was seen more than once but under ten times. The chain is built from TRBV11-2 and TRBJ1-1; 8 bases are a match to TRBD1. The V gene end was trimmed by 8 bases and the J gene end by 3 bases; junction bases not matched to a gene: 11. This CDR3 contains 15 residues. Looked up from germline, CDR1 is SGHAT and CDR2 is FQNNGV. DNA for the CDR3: TGTGCCAGCGGACAATGGACAGGGAAAGACACTGAAGCTTTCTTT. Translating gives CASGQWTGKDTEAFF.

In DNA form, the CDR3 reads TGTGCCAGCAGTTACTCGTTTCCCGACAGGACCGGACCGTCCCCCAATCAGCCCCAGCATTTT. This sequence encodes CASSYSFPDRTGPSPNQPQHF. This chain joins TRBV6-2 or TRBV6-3 and TRBJ1-5; TRBD1 is a possible D gene (6 bases). The CDR3 totals 21 residues. Germline V gene data show CDR1 as MNHEY and CDR2 as SVGEGT. V lost 0 bases, J lost 3 bases, and 27 bases lay in between.

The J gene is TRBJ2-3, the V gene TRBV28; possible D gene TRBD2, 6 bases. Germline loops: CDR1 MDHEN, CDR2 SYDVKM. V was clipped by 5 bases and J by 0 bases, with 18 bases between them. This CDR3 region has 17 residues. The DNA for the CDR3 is TGTGCCAGCAGTCCGGAGGGCGGAAATCCTAGCACAGATACGCAGTATTTT. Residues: CASSPEGGNPSTDTQYF.

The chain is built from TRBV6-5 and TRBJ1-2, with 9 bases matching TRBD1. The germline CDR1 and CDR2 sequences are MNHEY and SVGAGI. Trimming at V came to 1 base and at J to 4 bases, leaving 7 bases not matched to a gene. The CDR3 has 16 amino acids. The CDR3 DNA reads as TGTGCCAGCAGTTACTTGAACAGGGGGCCCTCCTATGGCTACACCTTC. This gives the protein CASSYLNRGPSYGYTF.

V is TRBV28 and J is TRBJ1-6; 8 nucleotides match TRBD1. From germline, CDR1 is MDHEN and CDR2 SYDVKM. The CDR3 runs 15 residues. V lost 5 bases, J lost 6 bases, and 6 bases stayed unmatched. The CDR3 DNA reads TGTGCCAGCAGTACCGGACAGGGTATTAATTCACCCCTCCACTTT. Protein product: CASSTGQGINSPLHF.

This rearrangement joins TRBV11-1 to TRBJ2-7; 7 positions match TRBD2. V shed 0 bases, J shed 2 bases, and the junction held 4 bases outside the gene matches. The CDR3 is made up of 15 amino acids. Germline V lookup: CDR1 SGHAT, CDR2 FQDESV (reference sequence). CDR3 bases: TGTGCCAGCAGCTTAGCGGCGGGGGTGGCCTACGAGCAGTACTTC. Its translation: CASSLAAGVAYEQYF.

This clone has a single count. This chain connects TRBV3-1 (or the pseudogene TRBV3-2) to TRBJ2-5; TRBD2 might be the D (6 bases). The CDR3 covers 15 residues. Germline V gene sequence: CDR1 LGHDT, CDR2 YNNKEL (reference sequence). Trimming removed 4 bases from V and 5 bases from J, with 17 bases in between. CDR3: CASSPDSGRVETQYF. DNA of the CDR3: TGTGCCAGCAGCCCAGACAGCGGGCGGGTGGAGACCCAGTACTTC.

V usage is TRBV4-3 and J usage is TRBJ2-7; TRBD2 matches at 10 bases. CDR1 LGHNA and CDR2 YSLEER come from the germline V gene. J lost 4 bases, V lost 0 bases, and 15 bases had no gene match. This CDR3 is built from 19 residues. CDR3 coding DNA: TGCGCCAGCAGCCAAGAGATACCCGCTCTAGCGGGAGCTTTTTACGAGCAGTACTTC. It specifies CASSQEIPALAGAFYEQYF.

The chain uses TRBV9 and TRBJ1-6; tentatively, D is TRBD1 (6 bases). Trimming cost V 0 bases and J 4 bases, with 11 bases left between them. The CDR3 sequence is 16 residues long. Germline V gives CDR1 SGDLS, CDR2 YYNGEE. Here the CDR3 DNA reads TGTGCCAGCAGCGTAGCGGGGGGCCGGTATAATTCACCCCTCCACTTT. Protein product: CASSVAGGRYNSPLHF.